This TCR beta chain was identified in a study of low-dose radiotherapy and immunotherapy resistance in tumors. Alpha- and beta-chain coverage of first-strand cDNA came from TRAV- and TRBV-specific primers. Using a constant-region primer together with a V-primer adapter, TCRs were subjected to around 20 PCR cycles of amplification. MiXCR was run by TCRdb on the reads, yielding one entry per CDR3 protein. This sample yields about 60,000 distinct CDR3 sequences, of which about 25% are seen a single time; approximately 5.3% belongs to the top ten. Time point: before trial treatment. Trimming removed 1 base from V and 4 bases from J, with 4 bases in between. This CDR3 region has 12 residues. Looked up from germline, CDR1 is SGHTA and CDR2 is FQGNSA. This clonotype appeared many times.

The receptor was derived from a male donor with prostate cancer. The V call is TRBV7-2, the J call TRBJ1-2, with D unresolved. Sequenced here: PBMCs, sampled before treatment. This CDR3 is CASSLGGYGYTF. CDR3 in DNA: TGTGCCAGCAGCTTAGGGGGCTATGGCTACACCTTC.